This TCR beta chain originates from a study of blood T cell dynamics during melanoma immunotherapy. Time point described: pre-treatment baseline. Here immunoSEQ multiplex PCR was the method, and the copy in TCRdb shows in-frame clones only, minus some. The sample consists of roughly 10,000 clones, more than 85% of them appearing once. CDR1 and CDR2 (germline): SGHAT, FQNNGV. This CDR3 is 19 amino acids long. J was trimmed by 0 bases and V by 1 base; bases with no gene match: 9. The chain employs TRBV11-2 and TRBJ2-1; 10 bases map to TRBD2. Sample: blood, taken from a patient treated with checkpoint blockade. This clonotype was sampled from a human donor with melanoma. The CDR3 here is CASSLGRKIAGGSYNEQFF. CDR3 in DNA: TGTGCCAGCAGCTTAGGGAGAAAAATAGCGGGAGGCTCCTACAATGAGCAGTTCTTC.